This T cell receptor beta chain was documented in a study of blood T cell repertoires in COVID-19 (TCRdb year 2020). At the level of the whole study: Collaborator samples came from the United States, Italy and Spain and covered acute and convalescent phases of COVID-19. The material from the prospective study consisted of cDNA or gDNA derived from T cells, B-cell-depleted T cells, or PBMCs. Subjects who had been exposed to COVID-19, were actively infected with it, or had recovered from it provided the deeply sampled blood TCRbeta repertoires that made up the dataset. The repertoires were made available in a free public database intended to serve as a resource for research on the immune response to SARS-CoV-2. Samples came from the ongoing ImmuneRACE study (first 160 participants) plus 1,254 subjects from 6 global collaborators. Nearly every sample came with metadata listing a de-identified subject ID, COVID-19 status, age in years and sex. Where HLA class I and class II types were available, the types were taken from metadata supplied by the sample provider, not from assay-based typing.

Each collaborating institution followed its own protocols to collect whole blood in K2EDTA tubes. For TCRbeta analysis, collaborator samples were shipped as frozen whole blood, as isolated PBMCs, or as DNA extracted from either sample type. Study-level results and caveats: The amount of clinical and demographic metadata varied by source and participant and was provided uncurated.

The immunoSEQ Assay, a bias-controlled multiplex PCR, was used to amplify TCRbeta CDR3 regions from genomic DNA. Concerning the study's data processing: Nucleated cell counts per sample were estimated from amplification of reference gene primers within the assay. To quantify the absolute abundance of each unique TCRbeta CDR3 rearrangement, sequence reads were collapsed and filtered. For each sample, productive Simpson clonality was calculated as the square root of Simpson's diversity index over productive rearrangements. Sourced from immuneACCESS, this table was stored by TCRdb with only in-frame sequences that have V and J called. A share of the clones is absent; for the studies checked, an unresolved V gene accounts for under half, and the remainder has no known explanation. V and J calls and clone size are copied from that table; D and trimming were computed from the DNA. This sample holds about 400,000 clones; more than 85% were observed only once. The top ten constitute 3% of the sample.

The CDR3 covers 15 residues, taking in both the cysteine and the phenylalanine. Only the CDR3 DNA stays, 45 bases, in frame from base 1. Germline trimming: 2 bases from V, 5 bases from J; junction bases outside gene matches: 4. The germline V gene yields MDHEN for CDR1 and SYDVKM for CDR2. Concerning this clone itself: Its antigen specificity is not known. Nothing much larger sits one base from this clone, and base qualities are not available.

Sequenced sample: peripheral blood. This receptor was obtained from a human donor in a cohort sampled during active COVID-19. This sequence uses TRBV28 and TRBJ1-2; TRBD1 fits 11 bases in the junction. The nucleotides are TGTGCCAGCAGTTTAGTCGGACAGGGGGCGTATGGCTACACCTTC. Its protein product is CASSLVGQGAYGYTF.